This TCR beta chain was found in a study of shared T cell receptors in the human thymus. Generated by immunoSEQ multiplex PCR, the TCRdb table keeps only in-frame clones and is missing some. The sample carries 600,000 to 900,000 clones, 80% to 90% recorded once. Germline V gene sequence: CDR1 SGHDT, CDR2 YYEEEE. Trimming left V 0 bases short and J 6 bases short, with 22 bases between. The CDR3 runs 17 residues. The same sample was also used in a study of human thymus T cells. That publication notes: Related research examined unrelated individuals and reported that their thymic repertoires overlapped highly.

The J gene is TRBJ2-7, the V gene TRBV5-6; D may be TRBD1 (6 bases). Sequenced: thymocytes. This sequence was found in a girl under three years old with a congenital heart defect. CDR3 in DNA: TGTGCCAGCAGCTTGGCCGATTTCCAGGGGACGAGGGGCGAGCAGTACTTC. Encoded protein: CASSLADFQGTRGEQYF. Combining the CDR3 with reference TRBV5-6 and TRBJ2-7 gives the whole variable domain DAGVTQSPTHLIKTRGQQVTLRCSPKSGHDTVSWYQQALGQGPQFIFQYYEEEERQRGNFPDRFSGHQFPNYSSELNVNALLLGDSALYLCASSLADFQGTRGEQYFGPGTRLTVT.